What follows is one T cell receptor (beta chain) and its context. These data belong to a study of T cell changes during pregnancy in multiple sclerosis. Assay used: immunoSEQ multiplex PCR; TCRdb lists only in-frame clones, some missing. The sample has fewer than 65,000 clones, around nine tenths seen once; the top ten hold approximately 3%. V shed 0 bases, J shed 2 bases, and the junction held 1 base outside the gene matches. CDR3 length: 15 amino acids. CDR1 is LNHNV and CDR2 is YYDKDF in the germline V gene (reference sequence). This sequence was found in a female donor in good health, enrolled as a control in a pregnancy study. The chain recombines TRBV15 with TRBJ2-7, with TRBD2 identical over 10 bases. This specimen was peripheral blood, taken in the first trimester of pregnancy. The CDR3 reads CATSRDTSGTYEQYF. The CDR3 coding sequence is TGTGCCACCAGCAGAGATACTAGCGGGACCTACGAGCAGTACTTC.